These T cell receptor beta chains were read from a single sample in a study of blood T cells in healthy people across ages. Each CDR3 protein gets one entry after TCRdb re-called the 5' RACE reads with MiXCR. The sample holds some 900,000 distinct CDR3 sequences, around 48% seen once. Sequences were obtained from blood. The source of these receptors is a man aged 25-45 years in good health. Each CDR3 is given with its conserved first and last residue. D genes are given only for firm matches. Rows give clone size only sometimes, using once, few, many, or a class for an expanded clone.

>TRBJ1-2|14|-|TRBV7-6|-
CASSPGREYNGYTF
TGTGCCAGCAGCCCAGGACGGGAATATAATGGCTACACCTTC
>TRBJ2-1|18|-|TRBV27|-
CASRYRAVDLSSYNEQFF
TGTGCCAGCAGATACAGGGCCGTAGATCTTAGCTCCTACAATGAGCAGTTCTTC
>TRBJ2-7|14|-|TRBV4-1|-
CASSQVAGAYEQYF
TGCGCCAGCAGCCAAGTTGCAGGGGCGTACGAGCAGTACTTC
>TRBJ1-4|14|-|TRBV4-1|-
CASRTSGIGEKLFF
TGCGCCAGCAGGACTTCAGGGATTGGGGAAAAACTGTTTTTT
>TRBJ2-7|15|few|TRBV28|TRBD1
CASRPRGQGFYEQYF
TGTGCCAGCAGACCCCGTGGACAGGGATTTTACGAGCAGTACTTC
>TRBJ1-1|13|-|TRBV12-3/TRBV12-4|-
CASNIGQFTEAFF
TGTGCCAGCAATATCGGACAGTTCACTGAAGCTTTCTTT
>TRBJ2-5|11|few|TRBV6-5|-
CASRRKETQYF
TGTGCCAGCAGAAGAAAAGAGACCCAGTACTTC
>TRBJ1-1|12|-|TRBV12-3/TRBV12-4|-
CASSFARGSAFF
TGTGCCAGCAGTTTCGCCCGGGGGAGTGCTTTCTTT
>TRBJ2-1|13|-|TRBV20-1|-
CSAAMGLPNEQFF
TGCAGTGCCGCCATGGGTCTGCCTAATGAGCAGTTCTTC
>TRBJ2-7|12|-|TRBV16|-
CASSPRGDEQYF
TGTGCCAGCAGCCCCCGTGGTGACGAGCAGTACTTC
>TRBJ1-1|13|-|TRBV3-1|-
CASSPPPYTEAFF
TGTGCCAGCAGCCCACCACCGTACACTGAAGCTTTCTTT
>TRBJ1-4|14|-|TRBV20-1|-
CSARGGSTNEKLFF
TGCAGTGCAAGAGGGGGATCCACTAATGAAAAACTGTTTTTT
>TRBJ2-3|16|-|TRBV4-1|TRBD1
CASSQDWDRDADTQYF
TGCGCCAGCAGCCAAGATTGGGACAGGGACGCAGATACGCAGTATTTT
>TRBJ2-7|14|-|TRBV27|-
CASSLFREAYEQYF
TGTGCCAGCAGTTTATTCAGGGAAGCCTACGAGCAGTACTTC
>TRBJ2-1|13|few|TRBV4-3|-
CASSQRTGNEQFF
TGCGCCAGCAGCCAGCGGACCGGGAATGAGCAGTTCTTC
>TRBJ1-2|16|-|TRBV4-3|-
CASSQDLSDKAYGYTF
TGCGCCAGCAGCCAAGATCTTTCCGACAAGGCTTATGGCTACACCTTC
>TRBJ1-5|14|few|TRBV28|-
CASSGGTGRAPQHF
TGTGCCAGCAGTGGAGGGACCGGCAGGGCACCCCAGCATTTT
>TRBJ1-1|14|-|TRBV5-6|TRBD1
CASSRLQGNTEAFF
TGTGCCAGCAGCCGTTTACAGGGGAATACTGAAGCTTTCTTT
>TRBJ2-2|15|-|TRBV29-1|TRBD1
CSVVTGAPGTGELFF
TGCAGCGTTGTGACAGGGGCCCCGGGCACCGGGGAGCTGTTTTTT
>TRBJ2-3|14|-|TRBV29-1|TRBD2
CSVDGGSGTDTQYF
TGCAGCGTTGATGGCGGGAGTGGAACAGATACGCAGTATTTT
>TRBJ2-3|16|-|TRBV7-2|TRBD1
CASSRKDRGVADTQYF
TGTGCCAGCAGCAGGAAGGACAGGGGAGTTGCAGATACGCAGTATTTT
>TRBJ2-3|13|-|TRBV20-1|TRBD2
CSAPWTRTDTQYF
TGCAGTGCTCCTTGGACTAGAACAGATACGCAGTATTTT
>TRBJ2-1|15|-|TRBV5-1|-
CASSSSGGVWNEQFF
TGCGCCAGCAGCTCATCTGGGGGAGTTTGGAATGAGCAGTTCTTC
>TRBJ1-5|13|few|TRBV10-3|-
CAIAHQIDQPQHF
TGTGCCATCGCCCATCAGATCGATCAGCCCCAGCATTTT
>TRBJ2-1|17|few|TRBV4-1|TRBD2
CASSQEASGGSYNEQFF
TGCGCCAGCAGCCAAGAAGCTAGCGGGGGCTCCTACAATGAGCAGTTCTTC
>TRBJ2-7|12|-|TRBV28|-
CAGGRTACEQYF
TGTGCCGGGGGGAGGACTGCCTGTGAGCAGTACTTC
>TRBJ1-5|15|few|TRBV5-6|-
CASSTGRFSNQPQHF
TGTGCCAGCAGCACTGGACGGTTTAGCAATCAGCCCCAGCATTTT
>TRBJ2-1|16|-|TRBV7-9|-
CASSRGAGISYNEQFF
TGTGCCAGCAGCCGAGGGGCGGGGATCTCCTACAATGAGCAGTTCTTC
>TRBJ2-1|16|few|TRBV9|TRBD2
CASSALGLAGWDEQFF
TGTGCCAGCAGCGCACTCGGACTAGCGGGGTGGGATGAGCAGTTCTTC
>TRBJ2-7|15|-|TRBV6-5|-
CASSYSGVPISEQYF
TGTGCCAGCAGTTACTCGGGGGTCCCGATTTCGGAGCAGTACTTC
>TRBJ2-1|15|many|TRBV4-3|-
CASSQRTSSYNEQFF
TGCGCCAGCAGCCAACGGACCAGCTCCTACAATGAGCAGTTCTTC
>TRBJ1-1|14|few|TRBV12-3/TRBV12-4|-
CASRPPGGNTEAFF
TGTGCCAGCAGACCCCCTGGGGGGAACACTGAAGCTTTCTTT
>TRBJ1-2|14|-|TRBV20-1|TRBD1
CSARLQGASDDYTF
TGCAGTGCTAGACTACAGGGGGCATCGGATGACTACACCTTC
>TRBJ2-7|16|-|TRBV12-3/TRBV12-4|TRBD1
CASSLARGTGTYEQYF
TGTGCCAGCAGTTTAGCGCGCGGGACAGGGACCTACGAGCAGTACTTC
>TRBJ1-4|14|once|TRBV7-9|TRBD1
CASSRGTGGGVLFF
TGTGCCAGCAGCCGCGGGACAGGCGGAGGGGTACTGTTTTTT